Shown below are 26 T cell receptor beta chains from a single sample sequenced in a study of memory CD4+ T cells and cytomegalovirus serostatus. Single viable CD3+CD4+CD8-CD45RO+ cells were sorted as the memory CD4+ T cells. Here immunoSEQ multiplex PCR was the method, and the copy in TCRdb shows in-frame clones only, minus some. Of about 60,000 clones listed, 70% to 80% are singletons. The sequenced material came from memory CD4+ T cells from blood. Receptors originate from an adult in good health and CMV-seropositive.

This clone ranks as medium-sized. V and J are TRBV5-4 and TRBJ1-4; D is undetermined. The CDR3 is made up of 13 amino acids. Germline CDR1 is SGHNT and CDR2 is YYREEE (reference sequence). The V and J ends lost 10 bases and 1 base respectively, with 11 bases between them. The CDR3 here is CAAGGLTNEKLFF. CDR3 coding DNA: TGTGCCGCCGGTGGGCTAACTAATGAAAAACTGTTTTTT.

The gene calls are TRBV27 and TRBJ2-7; 13 nucleotides agree with TRBD2. Germline values: CDR1 MNHEY, CDR2 SMNVEV (reference sequence). CDR3 size: 14 residues. The ends lost 5 bases at V and 3 bases at J; junction bases unmatched: 1. Here the CDR3 DNA reads TGTGCCAGCAGTCGGACTAGCGGGAGCTACGAGCAGTACTTC. This translates into CASSRTSGSYEQYF.

The table lists this clone with a few counts. The chain recombines TRBV7-9 with TRBJ2-2, with 7 bases matching TRBD1. The CDR3 consists of 16 residues. Germline trimming cut 4 bases from V and 4 bases from J; bases unmatched to any gene: 9. Germline V lookup: CDR1 SEHNR, CDR2 FQNEAQ (reference sequence). The CDR3 sequence is CASSSIGQDRTGELFF. The CDR3 coding sequence is TGTGCCAGCAGCTCCATCGGACAGGATCGCACCGGGGAGCTGTTTTTT.

This chain joins TRBV11-2 and TRBJ2-1; D gene ambiguous. Germline CDR1 is SGHAT and CDR2 is FQNNGV. The CDR3 covers 13 residues. The ends were cut back, 4 bases at V and 4 bases at J, with 8 bases in the middle. CDR3 sequence: CASSSEQYNEQFF. The DNA of the CDR3 is TGTGCCAGCAGCTCGGAGCAATACAATGAGCAGTTCTTC.

This chain uses TRBV6-5 with TRBJ2-5; TRBD1 agrees at 9 bases. The germline V gene encodes CDR1 MNHEY and CDR2 SVGAGI. Unmatched junction bases numbered 7, after V lost 6 bases and J lost 5 bases. The CDR3 runs to 14 residues. The CDR3 spells CASRDTGGSETQYF. The CDR3 DNA is TGTGCCAGCAGAGATACAGGGGGCTCTGAGACCCAGTACTTC.

The V and J genes are TRBV5-1 and TRBJ2-7; tentative D call: TRBD2 (6 bases). CDR1 and CDR2 (germline): SGHRS, YFSETQ. Trimming removed 4 bases at V and 5 bases at J, with 28 bases between. The CDR3 has 18 residues. The DNA of the CDR3 is TGCGCCAGCAGCCTGGAATTAGGACCCGGGACGGGAGAAAACGAGCAGTACTTC. It specifies CASSLELGPGTGENEQYF.

This sequence joins TRBV18 and TRBJ1-2; possibly TRBD1 for D (5 bases). The V end lost 8 bases, the J end lost 4 bases, and 11 bases lay between the germline ends. CDR3 length: 12 amino acids. The V gene's germline CDR1 is KGHSH and CDR2 LQKENI. The CDR3 spells CASTRQGYGYTF. DNA of the CDR3: TGTGCCAGCACACGCCAGGGCTATGGCTACACCTTC. Supplemented by reference TRBV18 and TRBJ1-2, the full variable domain reads NAGVMQNPRHLVRRRGQEARLRCSPMKGHSHVYWYRQLPEEGLKFMVYLQKENIIDESGMPKERFSAEFPKEGPSILRIQQVVRGDSAAYFCASTRQGYGYTFGSGTRLTVV.

This chain connects TRBV30 to TRBJ1-2, with 7 bases matching TRBD1. CDR1 is GTSNPN and CDR2 is SVGIG in the germline V gene (reference sequence). This CDR3 comprises 14 residues. With V trimmed by 2 bases and J by 5 bases, 8 bases remained unmatched. The CDR3 sequence is CAWSLSGGLYGYTF. Here the CDR3 DNA reads TGTGCCTGGAGTCTGTCAGGGGGGTTGTATGGCTACACCTTC.

This sequence joins TRBV30 and TRBJ1-3; D may be TRBD1 (6 bases). There are 14 residues in the CDR3. The V end was cut by 2 bases, the J end by 2 bases, with 10 bases between. Per germline, CDR1 GTSNPN and CDR2 SVGIG (reference sequence). CDR3 DNA: TGTGCCTGGAGTACCTCAGGGGCTGGAAACACCATATATTTT. This gives the protein CAWSTSGAGNTIYF.

V gene TRBV18 combines with J gene TRBJ2-7, with D tentatively TRBD1 (6 bases). This CDR3 contains 14 residues. The germline gives CDR1 KGHSH, CDR2 LQKENI. V was cut by 1 base and J by 4 bases, with 11 bases left in between. This CDR3 is CASSPRQGQYEQYF. The CDR3, as DNA: TGTGCCAGCTCACCACGGCAGGGGCAGTACGAGCAGTACTTC.

J is TRBJ2-6 and V is TRBV19; D gene ambiguous. Germline V CDR1 and CDR2: LNHDA, SQIVND (reference sequence). This CDR3 spans 15 amino acids. V shed 6 bases and J shed 0 bases, with 9 bases lying between them. The CDR3 sequence: CASSQYNSGANVLTF. Here the CDR3 DNA reads TGTGCCAGTAGCCAATACAACTCTGGGGCCAACGTCCTGACTTTC.

The V call is TRBV10-3, the J call TRBJ2-2, with 7 bases aligning to TRBD1. Germline V gene data show CDR1 as ENHRY and CDR2 as SYGVKD. The CDR3 runs 17 residues. Trimming removed 4 bases from V and 0 bases from J; junction bases left unmatched: 8. CDR3 DNA: TGTGCCATCAGTGGGACAGGCGCAACCACGAACACCGGGGAGCTGTTTTTT. Translation: CAISGTGATTNTGELFF.

The V and J genes are TRBV5-4 and TRBJ1-3; no reliable D call. Trimming pared 6 bases from V and 0 bases from J, leaving 13 bases between. Germline loops: CDR1 SGHNT, CDR2 YYREEE (reference sequence). The CDR3 has 15 amino acids. The CDR3: CASTDDPVSGNTIYF. CDR3 sequence (DNA): TGTGCCAGCACCGATGACCCGGTCTCTGGAAACACCATATATTTT.

J is TRBJ2-6 and V is TRBV4-3; 10 nucleotides line up with TRBD2. This CDR3 is 18 amino acids long. CDR1 and CDR2 (germline): LGHNA, YSLEER. The J segment lost 3 bases and the V segment lost 1 base, leaving 6 bases of the junction unmatched. The CDR3 region has the DNA TGCGCCAGCAGCCAAGTGGCTAGCGGGAGAGGTGGGGCCAACGTCCTGACTTTC. Protein sequence: CASSQVASGRGGANVLTF.

The V gene is TRBV5-1, the J gene TRBJ2-6, with D uncertain. The V end lost 4 bases, the J end lost 0 bases, and 17 bases lay between the germline ends. Germline V gene sequence: CDR1 SGHRS, CDR2 YFSETQ. This CDR3 is built from 18 residues. The CDR3 region is CASSLNNFVRSGANVLTF. Here the CDR3 DNA reads TGCGCCAGCAGCCTGAATAACTTTGTCCGCTCTGGGGCCAACGTCCTGACTTTC.

V gene TRBV4-3 combines with J gene TRBJ1-4; TRBD1 matches at 8 bases. The germline V gene encodes CDR1 LGHNA and CDR2 YSLEER. The trim removed 2 bases at V and 8 bases at J, leaving 7 bases unmatched. CDR3 length: 15 residues. Here the CDR3 DNA reads TGCGCCAGCAGCCAACTTGACAGGGGACGCGAAAAACTGTTTTTT. Protein: CASSQLDRGREKLFF.

The chain employs TRBV2 and TRBJ2-5; weak D call: TRBD2 (7 bases). The V end was cut by 5 bases, the J end by 5 bases, with 18 bases between. Germline values: CDR1 SNHLY, CDR2 FYNNEI. The CDR3 runs to 15 residues. The CDR3 is CASSQVGGGGETQYF. As DNA, the CDR3 is TGTGCCAGCAGTCAAGTGGGAGGGGGAGGCGAGACCCAGTACTTC.

This clone was observed a single time. DNA of the CDR3: TGTGCCAGCAGGTCTTTTAGCGCAGGTACGCAGTATTTT. Amino acids: CASRSFSAGTQYF. This rearrangement joins TRBV5-6 to TRBJ2-3; TRBD2 might be the D (5 bases). Trimming stripped 5 bases from V and 8 bases from J, with 15 bases between. From germline, CDR1 is SGHDT and CDR2 YYEEEE. The CDR3 consists of 13 residues.

J is TRBJ1-5 and V is TRBV6-5, with 8 positions matching TRBD1. The V segment lost 6 bases and the J segment 2 bases; nucleotides outside the gene matches: 6. The CDR3 sequence is 15 residues long. Germline V gene data show CDR1 as MNHEY and CDR2 as SVGAGI. The CDR3 loop is CASSPGGAGNQPQHF. The CDR3, as DNA: TGTGCCAGCAGCCCAGGGGGCGCGGGCAATCAGCCCCAGCATTTT.

The chain uses TRBV18 and TRBJ1-1; 8 nucleotides align to TRBD1. CDR3 length: 14 amino acids. The germline CDR1 and CDR2 sequences are KGHSH and LQKENI. The V and J ends lost 3 bases and 1 base, in that order; junction bases with no gene match: 1. In DNA form, the CDR3 reads TGTGCCAGCTCACCGACAGGGGAGAACACTGAAGCTTTCTTT. This encodes CASSPTGENTEAFF.

This clone was counted once. The chain carries TRBV6-5 and TRBJ1-5; unclear D gene. CDR1 and CDR2 (germline): MNHEY, SVGAGI. The CDR3 is made up of 14 amino acids. V was clipped by 3 bases and J by 6 bases, with 12 bases between them. The CDR3: CASSYGRFGQPQHF. The DNA of the CDR3 is TGTGCCAGCAGTTATGGCCGGTTCGGTCAGCCCCAGCATTTT.

The table lists this clone with a few counts. The chain employs TRBV30 and TRBJ1-1; D possibly corresponds to TRBD1 (6 bases). V gave up 3 bases and J gave up 3 bases, with 20 bases separating them. Looked up from germline, CDR1 is GTSNPN and CDR2 is SVGIG (reference sequence). This CDR3 has 16 amino acids. CDR3 residues: CAWSSGTGHRYTEAFF. The DNA of the CDR3 is TGTGCCTGGAGCTCCGGGACGGGACACCGTTACACTGAAGCTTTCTTT.

The chain recombines TRBV7-9 with TRBJ1-6; the D gene is possibly TRBD1 (6 bases). This CDR3 has 17 residues. Germline values: CDR1 SEHNR, CDR2 FQNEAQ (reference sequence). V gave up 5 bases and J gave up 0 bases, with 14 bases separating them. CDR3 loop: CASSRRTDSSYNSPLHF. For the CDR3, the DNA is TGTGCCAGCAGCAGACGGACGGACAGCTCCTATAATTCACCCCTCCACTTT.

The chain combines TRBV9 with TRBJ2-7; D remains ambiguous. The CDR3 covers 13 residues. Trimming left V 3 bases short and J 1 base short, with 8 bases between. Germline V CDR1 and CDR2: SGDLS, YYNGEE. The CDR3 region is CASSADGSYEQYF. The CDR3 bases are TGTGCCAGCAGCGCGGACGGTTCCTACGAGCAGTACTTC.

In its sample, this clone was seen a few times. V is TRBV6-1 and J is TRBJ1-3; D remains unclear. CDR1 MNHNS and CDR2 SASEGT come from the germline V gene. V shed 2 bases and J shed 2 bases, with 7 bases lying between them. The CDR3 sequence is 14 residues long. CDR3 nucleotides: TGTGCCAGCAGTGAACTCGCACCTGGAAACACCATATATTTT. It yields the protein CASSELAPGNTIYF.

This chain links TRBV7-2 with TRBJ2-7; the match to TRBD2 covers 16 bases. The CDR3 consists of 17 residues. Germline V gene sequence: CDR1 SGHTA, CDR2 FQGNSA. J lost 2 bases, V lost 4 bases, and 5 bases had no gene match. CDR3 protein: CASSSPGTSGRAYEQYF. The CDR3 DNA sequence: TGTGCCAGCAGCTCTCCGGGGACTAGCGGGAGGGCCTACGAGCAGTACTTC.